This T cell receptor (beta chain) was observed in a study of blood T cells in healthy people across ages. This clonotype showed up just a few times. As yet, its antigen is unknown. Study-level findings and limits: Age brought a roughly linear fall in TCR beta diversity measured per million T cells. There was no known CMV status for donors, so expanded clonotype changes were possibly confounded.

With a J-beta primer mix and a sample-barcoded 5' primer, a second PCR ran about 6 to 11 cycles. Using its own MiXCR run on the 5' RACE reads, TCRdb lists one record per CDR3 protein. Of over 950,000 distinct CDR3 sequences in the sample, under 40% were seen once. Deletions cut 3 bases from V and 4 bases from J, with 9 bases between. This CDR3 region has 14 residues. The germline V gene has CDR1 MGHRA and CDR2 YSYEKL. This chain connects TRBV4-1 to TRBJ1-4; perhaps TRBD1 as D (5 bases). Sequencing was done on a sample of blood. The sequence was collected from a man aged 18 to 30 in good health. CDR3 coding DNA: TGCGCCAGCAGCCAGAGGGGCTATAATGAAAAACTGTTTTTT. This encodes CASSQRGYNEKLFF.